These 21 T cell receptor beta chains originate from one sample sequenced in a study of memory CD4+ T cells and cytomegalovirus serostatus. Produced via immunoSEQ multiplex PCR; TCRdb's table is partial and in-frame only. The sample records over 60,000 clones, around 77% being singletons. The sort gate was single viable CD3+CD4+CD8-CD45RO+ cells for memory CD4+ T cells. Sequenced material: memory CD4+ T cells from blood. The receptors were sampled from an adult in good health and CMV-seronegative.

This chain uses TRBV4-3 with TRBJ2-5, with D unclear. Trimming cost V 1 base and J 4 bases, with 7 bases left between them. This CDR3 spans 13 amino acids. Germline lookup yields CDR1 LGHNA and CDR2 YSLEER. CDR3 sequence: CASSQVEGETQYF. In DNA form, the CDR3 reads TGCGCCAGCAGCCAAGTTGAAGGAGAGACCCAGTACTTC.

This sequence joins TRBV5-1 and TRBJ1-1; D gene ambiguous. The V gene lost 0 bases and the J gene lost 2 bases, with 8 bases spanning the gap. The germline CDR1 and CDR2 sequences are SGHRS and YFSETQ. This CDR3 spans 14 amino acids. Here the CDR3 reads CASSLEQVNTEAFF. The CDR3 coding sequence is TGCGCCAGCAGCTTGGAGCAGGTAAACACTGAAGCTTTCTTT.

As DNA, the CDR3 is TGTGCCAGCAGCTTGGCGCCAGGGGAGTACGAGCAGTACTTC. The encoded protein is CASSLAPGEYEQYF. The V and J genes are TRBV5-4 and TRBJ2-7; maybe TRBD1 (6 bases). Germline assignment: CDR1 SGHNT and CDR2 YYREEE (reference sequence). This CDR3 region has 14 residues. V dropped 0 bases and J dropped 4 bases, with 11 bases sitting between them.

The chain links TRBV28 to TRBJ1-3; D is undetermined. The CDR3 is 16 amino acids. V lost 7 bases to trimming and J lost 0 bases, with 16 bases between them. Germline CDR1 MDHEN, CDR2 SYDVKM. The CDR3 loop reads CASIPAMGFSGNTIYF. The CDR3 DNA reads TGTGCCAGCATTCCTGCAATGGGGTTCTCTGGAAACACCATATATTTT.

This chain joins TRBV10-3 and TRBJ2-1; 12 nucleotides align to TRBD2. Trimming took 6 bases from V and 8 from J; bases not matched to a gene: 8. This CDR3 has 15 residues. The V gene's germline CDR1 is ENHRY and CDR2 SYGVKD. DNA of the CDR3: TGTGCCATCAGGGAGACTAGCGGGGGTCGCGATGAGCAGTTCTTC. Translating it yields CAIRETSGGRDEQFF.

The V gene is TRBV11-2, the J gene TRBJ1-1, with D possibly being TRBD1 (5 bases). The germline V and J ends were trimmed by 3 bases and 8 bases, with 16 bases remaining between them. This CDR3 is 14 amino acids long. Per the germline V gene, CDR1 is SGHAT and CDR2 is FQNNGV. The DNA for the CDR3 is TGTGCCAGCAGCTTGGGTTCTTGGGACGGCGAAGCTTTCTTT. Translated: CASSLGSWDGEAFF.

This chain uses TRBV19 with TRBJ1-3; TRBD1 agrees at 9 bases. This CDR3 region has 15 residues. CDR1 LNHDA and CDR2 SQIVND come from the germline V gene (reference sequence). After removal of 8 bases from V and 1 base from J, the junction contained 6 bases not matched to a gene. This CDR3 reads CASYTGGPSGNTIYF. The CDR3, as DNA: TGTGCCAGTTATACAGGGGGCCCTTCTGGAAACACCATATATTTT.

V usage is TRBV28 and J usage is TRBJ2-5; tentatively, D is TRBD1 (5 bases). This CDR3 is built from 14 residues. Trimming stripped 3 bases from V and 7 bases from J, with 15 bases between. CDR1 is MDHEN and CDR2 is SYDVKM in the germline V gene. The CDR3 loop is CASSFSEVQGTQYF. The CDR3, as DNA: TGTGCCAGCAGTTTCAGTGAGGTCCAGGGGACCCAGTACTTC.

The chain has TRBV4-1 and TRBJ1-5; weak D call: TRBD1 (5 bases). The germline V and J ends were trimmed by 4 bases and 7 bases, with 23 bases remaining between them. The CDR3 contains 17 residues. Germline V gives CDR1 MGHRA, CDR2 YSYEKL. DNA for the CDR3: TGCGCCAGCAGCCGAGACGGAACAGGCTCGTCGGGGCAGCCCCAGCATTTT. It specifies CASSRDGTGSSGQPQHF.

The chain has TRBV11-2 and TRBJ2-7, with D tentatively TRBD1 (8 bases). V was trimmed by 7 bases and J by 4 bases, leaving 20 bases between them. CDR3 size: 15 residues. Per germline, CDR1 SGHAT and CDR2 FQNNGV. The chain's CDR3 is CASKPQGGIGYEQYF. The CDR3 nucleotides read TGTGCCAGCAAGCCACAGGGGGGGATAGGGTACGAGCAGTACTTC.

The rearrangement uses TRBV2 and TRBJ1-2; 10 bases are shared with TRBD1. The CDR3 spans 14 residues. Germline lookup yields CDR1 SNHLY and CDR2 FYNNEI. J was trimmed by 10 bases and V by 6 bases; bases with no gene match: 11. CDR3 bases: TGTGCCAGCAGCGGCCGGGACAGGGGAGAGGCCTACACCTTC. Its translation: CASSGRDRGEAYTF. The complete variable domain, with remaining parts taken from reference TRBV2 and TRBJ1-2, reads EPEVTQTPSHQVTQMGQEVILRCVPISNHLYFYWYRQILGQKVEFLVSFYNNEISEKSEIFDDQFSVERPDGSNFTLKIRSTKLEDSAMYFCASSGRDRGEAYTFGSGTRLTVV.

The chain has TRBV9 and TRBJ1-3; tentatively, D is TRBD1 (6 bases). V lost 0 bases to trimming and J lost 4 bases, with 26 bases between them. This CDR3 is 20 amino acids long. Germline V lookup: CDR1 SGDLS, CDR2 YYNGEE. CDR3 sequence: CASSVAPPGLGASGGNTIYF. The CDR3 DNA is TGTGCCAGCAGCGTAGCACCACCGGGACTGGGGGCCTCGGGCGGAAACACCATATATTTT.

The J gene is TRBJ1-3, the V gene TRBV18; no clear D. With 0 bases removed from V and 7 bases from J, the gap between germline ends came to 19 bases. The length of the CDR3 is 17 residues. Germline V CDR1 and CDR2: KGHSH, LQKENI. The CDR3, as DNA: TGTGCCAGCTCACCACCGTTAACTGGGTCGAAGCGGAACACCATATATTTT. It is translated as CASSPPLTGSKRNTIYF.

The chain employs TRBV19 and TRBJ1-5; D is possibly TRBD1 (5 bases). The ends were cut back, 1 base at V and 9 bases at J, with 19 bases in the middle. The CDR3 extends over 16 amino acids. The germline V gene has CDR1 LNHDA and CDR2 SQIVND (reference sequence). In DNA, the CDR3 is TGTGCCAGTAGTATAGCCCGACAGTCACGTCATCTGCCCCAGCATTTT. Translated: CASSIARQSRHLPQHF. The full variable domain, with the rest looked up from reference TRBV19 and TRBJ1-5, is DGGITQSPKYLFRKEGQNVTLSCEQNLNHDAMYWYRQDPGQGLRLIYYSQIVNDFQKGDIAEGYSVSREKKESFPLTVTSAQKNPTAFYLCASSIARQSRHLPQHFGDGTRLSIL.

V usage is TRBV6-5 and J usage is TRBJ2-5; D could derive from TRBD1 or TRBD2 (7 bases each). This CDR3 spans 16 amino acids. Germline V lookup: CDR1 MNHEY, CDR2 SVGAGI. V was clipped by 0 bases and J by 5 bases, with 16 bases between them. The CDR3 region has the DNA TGTGCCAGCAGTTACTCCCAGGGGGGGGGTTTGGAGACCCAGTACTTC. Encoded protein: CASSYSQGGGLETQYF.

The genes are TRBV28 and TRBJ1-3; D gene ambiguous. V lost 10 bases to trimming and J lost 0 bases, with 16 bases between them. This CDR3 region has 15 residues. Germline CDR1 reads MDHEN; CDR2 reads SYDVKM. The CDR3 region is CATTPAKSSGNTIYF. CDR3 bases: TGTGCCACTACCCCCGCTAAGAGCTCTGGAAACACCATATATTTT.

A single count supports this clone. This rearrangement joins TRBV9 to TRBJ1-3; D is ambiguous. The V end was cut by 4 bases, the J end by 0 bases, with 11 bases between. The CDR3 covers 15 residues. Germline assignment: CDR1 SGDLS and CDR2 YYNGEE. CDR3 in DNA: TGTGCCAGCAGCCTTAGTCCCGGCTCTGGAAACACCATATATTTT. Translating gives CASSLSPGSGNTIYF.

In DNA form, the CDR3 reads TGTGCCTGGAGTGTACGCGGCCCCACAGATACGCAGTATTTT. Its protein product is CAWSVRGPTDTQYF. The chain combines TRBV30 with TRBJ2-3; D remains ambiguous. Germline-derived CDR1 and CDR2 are GTSNPN and SVGIG (reference sequence). The CDR3 totals 14 residues. Trimming took 0 bases from V and 2 from J, leaving 9 bases between them.

This clone came up once. The chain combines TRBV5-4 with TRBJ1-2; the match to TRBD1 covers 9 bases. Germline loops: CDR1 SGHNT, CDR2 YYREEE (reference sequence). CDR3 length: 15 amino acids. V trimming: 0 bases; J trimming: 6 bases; junction bases outside the gene matches: 6. In DNA, the CDR3 is TGTGCCAGCAGCTTGGGGGGACAGGGTCTAGATGGCTACACCTTC. Protein sequence: CASSLGGQGLDGYTF.

The chain uses TRBV10-3 and TRBJ1-3, with 7 bases that match TRBD1. Germline CDR1 is ENHRY and CDR2 is SYGVKD. V shed 5 bases, J shed 1 base, and the junction held 8 bases outside the gene matches. The CDR3 is 16 amino acids. CDR3 DNA: TGTGCCATCAGTAGAGGACAGGTCGTTTCTGGAAACACCATATATTTT. Protein sequence: CAISRGQVVSGNTIYF.

V gene TRBV18 combines with J gene TRBJ2-1, with 10 bases matching TRBD2. CDR3 length equals 15 residues. Germline CDR1 reads KGHSH; CDR2 reads LQKENI. With 2 bases clipped from V and 4 bases from J, the junction kept 2 bases outside the gene matches. CDR3 in amino acids: CASSPSLAGYNEQFF. In nucleotides, the CDR3 is TGTGCCAGCTCACCATCACTAGCGGGGTACAATGAGCAGTTCTTC.